A single sample gave rise to the 16 T cell receptor beta chains below, sequenced in a study of CD4+ T cells in melanoma. Sequencing was performed with immunoSEQ multiplex PCR; in TCRdb, only in-frame clones are kept and a portion is missing. The sample comprises approximately 20,000 clones, around four fifths of which are singletons, and roughly a tenth rests with the top ten. Receptor source: a human donor with melanoma.

This clone was detected a few times. This chain connects TRBV10-3 to TRBJ1-3, with TRBD1 matching 7 bases. The germline V gene has CDR1 ENHRY and CDR2 SYGVKD. The CDR3 spans 14 residues. V lost 11 bases and J lost 0; bases outside the gene matches: 7. The CDR3 here is CASGQTYSGNTIYF. The CDR3 region has the DNA TGTGCCTCGGGACAGACGTACTCTGGAAACACCATATATTTT.

V is TRBV6-6 and J is TRBJ2-6; D unresolved. Between the trimmed V and J ends, which lost 4 bases and 2 bases, there was a span of 9 bases. Germline CDR1 is MNHNY and CDR2 is SVGAGI (reference sequence). The length of the CDR3 is 15 residues. Written as DNA, the CDR3 is TGTGCCAGCAGTTCGGCTCAAACTGGGGCCAACGTCCTGACTTTC. This codes for CASSSAQTGANVLTF.

The chain has TRBV5-1 and TRBJ2-2; D tentatively fits TRBD1 or TRBD2 (6 bases each). The germline CDR1 and CDR2 sequences are SGHRS and YFSETQ. The CDR3 length is 16 residues. V gave up 7 bases and J gave up 4 bases, with 20 bases separating them. CDR3 residues: CASRYRLEGGTGELFF. The DNA of the CDR3 is TGCGCCAGCCGATACCGTTTAGAGGGGGGCACCGGGGAGCTGTTTTTT. Supplemented by reference TRBV5-1 and TRBJ2-2, the full variable domain reads KAGVTQTPRYLIKTRGQQVTLSCSPISGHRSVSWYQQTPGQGLQFLFEYFSETQRNKGNFPGRFSGRQFSNSRSEMNVSTLELGDSALYLCASRYRLEGGTGELFFGEGSRLTVL.

J is TRBJ1-2 and V is TRBV5-1; TRBD1 agrees at 10 bases. The trim removed 4 bases at V and 6 bases at J, leaving 9 bases unmatched. CDR1 SGHRS and CDR2 YFSETQ come from the germline V gene. The CDR3 sequence is 15 residues long. The CDR3 sequence is CASSVRDRGADGYTF. The CDR3 region has the DNA TGCGCCAGCAGCGTCCGGGACAGGGGAGCGGATGGCTACACCTTC.

The genes are TRBV9 and TRBJ1-3; D is undetermined. Trimming cost V 3 bases and J 2 bases, with 12 bases left between them. From germline, CDR1 is SGDLS and CDR2 YYNGEE. The CDR3 is made up of 15 amino acids. The CDR3 sequence: CASSGTRVPGNTIYF. CDR3 DNA sequence: TGTGCCAGCAGCGGTACAAGGGTTCCTGGAAACACCATATATTTT.

This chain uses TRBV5-5 with TRBJ1-4; D is unresolved. Germline V gene lookup returns CDR1 SGHKS and CDR2 YYEKEE (reference sequence). The CDR3 extends over 17 amino acids. Trimming left V 6 bases short and J 0 bases short, with 18 bases between. The CDR3 nucleotides read TGTGCCAGCACCGACCTCGCAGGAGGTGCAACTAATGAAAAACTGTTTTTT. It translates to CASTDLAGGATNEKLFF.

V is TRBV6-6 and J is TRBJ2-7; 9 bases fit TRBD1. This CDR3 contains 14 residues. Trimming removed 6 bases from V and 4 bases from J; junction bases left unmatched: 7. Germline loops: CDR1 MNHNY, CDR2 SVGAGI (reference sequence). DNA for the CDR3: TGTGCCAGCAGGACCGGGACAGGGCGGTACGAGCAGTACTTC. It translates to CASRTGTGRYEQYF.

The chain is built from TRBV11-2 and TRBJ2-5; 10 nucleotides line up with TRBD1. The V gene's germline CDR1 is SGHAT and CDR2 FQNNGV. CDR3 length: 15 residues. With 2 bases clipped from V and 5 bases from J, the junction kept 5 bases outside the gene matches. The CDR3 nucleotides are TGTGCCAGCAGCTTACAGGGACAGGGGCACGAGACCCAGTACTTC. It encodes CASSLQGQGHETQYF.

The chain uses TRBV19 and TRBJ1-2, with D unclear. Per germline, CDR1 LNHDA and CDR2 SQIVND (reference sequence). The CDR3 runs 13 residues. Trimming pared 5 bases from V and 2 bases from J, leaving 9 bases between. The CDR3 bases are TGTGCCAGTAGTTCCCGAGGGAACTATGGCTACACCTTC. Protein product: CASSSRGNYGYTF.

The chain recombines TRBV7-9 with TRBJ2-3; D assignment may be TRBD1 or TRBD2 (6 bases each). Per the germline V gene, CDR1 is SEHNR and CDR2 is FQNEAQ (reference sequence). CDR3 length: 16 residues. V lost 8 bases and J lost 1, with 19 bases in between. The CDR3 DNA is TGTGCCAGCCCCTCGGAGGGGGGCCAAGGCACAGATACGCAGTATTTT. It codes for CASPSEGGQGTDTQYF.

The V and J genes are TRBV2 and TRBJ1-5; 8 positions match TRBD1. The CDR3 length is 17 residues. Losses at the gene ends were 6 bases for V and 4 bases for J; bases not matched to a gene: 14. CDR1 and CDR2 from the germline V gene are SNHLY and FYNNEI. CDR3: CASRGSLGTGLNQPQHF. The CDR3 DNA is TGTGCCAGCAGGGGGAGCCTAGGGACAGGACTTAATCAGCCCCAGCATTTT.

This chain connects TRBV6-6 to TRBJ1-5, with TRBD1 matching over 9 bases. The CDR3 is 13 residues long. The V segment lost 6 bases and the J segment 9 bases; nucleotides outside the gene matches: 6. Germline assignment: CDR1 MNHNY and CDR2 SVGAGI (reference sequence). The CDR3 reads CASSPGTGLPQHF. The CDR3 DNA sequence: TGTGCCAGCAGCCCCGGGACAGGGTTGCCCCAGCATTTT.

V is TRBV10-1 and J is TRBJ2-3; 10 bases agree with TRBD2. Germline assignment: CDR1 WNHNN and CDR2 SYGVQD (reference sequence). This CDR3 comprises 19 residues. The ends lost 2 bases at V and 0 bases at J; junction bases unmatched: 11. CDR3: CASSETSGAVDPSTDTQYF. The CDR3 nucleotides are TGCGCCAGCAGTGAGACTAGCGGGGCCGTGGATCCTAGCACAGATACGCAGTATTTT.

The gene calls are TRBV2 and TRBJ1-5, with 9 bases lining up with TRBD1. V shed 5 bases, J shed 7 bases, and the junction held 12 bases outside the gene matches. Germline-derived CDR1 and CDR2 are SNHLY and FYNNEI. The CDR3 is made up of 16 amino acids. CDR3 DNA: TGTGCCAGCAGTCCAGGTAGGGGACAGGGCGTCCAGCCCCAGCATTTT. Protein sequence: CASSPGRGQGVQPQHF.

The gene calls are TRBV5-4 and TRBJ1-6; D uncertain. Germline-derived CDR1 and CDR2 are SGHNT and YYREEE (reference sequence). This CDR3 is 13 amino acids long. The V and J ends lost 4 bases and 5 bases respectively, with 7 bases between them. The CDR3 bases are TGTGCCAGCAGCAAACCCGATAATTCACCCCTCCACTTT. Amino acids: CASSKPDNSPLHF.

The chain links TRBV5-6 to TRBJ1-2, with 7 bases aligning to TRBD1. The CDR3 spans 15 residues. After removal of 4 bases from V and 5 bases from J, the junction contained 11 bases not matched to a gene. Per germline, CDR1 SGHDT and CDR2 YYEEEE. The DNA for the CDR3 is TGTGCCAGCAGCACAGACAGGGAGCCGCGGTATGGCTACACCTTC. Protein sequence: CASSTDREPRYGYTF.